These 7 T cell receptor beta chains were all obtained from the same sample, sequenced in a study of T cells in Graves' hyperthyroidism and ophthalmopathy. What was amplified from RNA transcripts were TCR beta CDR3 regions. When the TCR CDR3 underwent first-round RT-PCR, the HTBI primer set was used. TCRdb processed the multiplex PCR reads anew with MiXCR; each CDR3 protein has one entry. The data hold roughly 260,000 distinct CDR3 sequences, with about 14% observed a single time. The sample consisted of blood. These receptors all come from a middle-aged woman with Graves' hyperthyroidism that later progressed to Graves' ophthalmopathy.

This clonotype was counted ten times or more. Here the CDR3 reads CASSLAGQAYEQYF. CDR3 bases: TGTGCCAGCAGCTTAGCTGGACAGGCGTACGAGCAGTACTTC. This rearrangement joins TRBV7-9 to TRBJ2-7; 7 bases fit TRBD1. V shed 0 bases and J 4 bases; nucleotides not matched to a gene: 3. The germline CDR1 and CDR2 sequences are SEHNR and FQNEAQ (reference sequence). The CDR3 runs to 14 residues.

The table lists this clonotype with many counts. V gene TRBV10-2 combines with J gene TRBJ2-5, with TRBD2 matching 14 bases. Germline trimming cut 6 bases from V and 4 bases from J; bases unmatched to any gene: 10. The CDR3 has 17 amino acids. Germline assignment: CDR1 WSHSY and CDR2 SAAADI. The CDR3 sequence is CASRRRTSGRTRETQYF. CDR3 bases: TGCGCCAGCAGGAGAAGGACTAGCGGGAGGACAAGAGAGACCCAGTACTTC.

This clonotype was found a few times. The chain uses TRBV9 and TRBJ2-3; D possibly uses TRBD1 or TRBD2 (5 bases each). CDR3 length equals 16 residues. V lost 4 bases to trimming and J lost 4 bases, with 19 bases between them. The germline gives CDR1 SGDLS, CDR2 YYNGEE. This chain's CDR3 is CASSLYSSGPPDTQYF. The CDR3 coding sequence is TGTGCCAGCAGCTTATACTCATCGGGGCCCCCAGATACGCAGTATTTT.

This clonotype was observed at least ten times. The chain employs TRBV2 and TRBJ2-6; 8 nucleotides agree with TRBD1. The germline CDR1 and CDR2 sequences are SNHLY and FYNNEI. This CDR3 has 16 residues. After removal of 6 bases from V and 4 bases from J, the junction contained 8 bases not matched to a gene. CDR3 in amino acids: CASRRAQGAGANVLTF. CDR3 nucleotide sequence: TGTGCCAGCAGAAGGGCCCAGGGGGCCGGGGCCAACGTCCTGACTTTC.

The count of this clonotype is one. This chain connects TRBV11-2 to TRBJ1-2; no firm D call. The ends were cut back, 2 bases at V and 0 bases at J, with 10 bases in the middle. The CDR3 length is 15 residues. Germline-derived CDR1 and CDR2 are SGHAT and FQNNGV. The CDR3 nucleotides are TGTGCCAGCAGCTTAACACCCGGGACTAACTATGGCTACACCTTC. It translates to CASSLTPGTNYGYTF.

In this sample, this clonotype turned up many times. This chain links TRBV10-2 with TRBJ2-2; D may be TRBD2 (5 bases). The CDR3 runs to 15 residues. Deletions cut 0 bases from V and 5 bases from J, with 10 bases between. CDR1 is WSHSY and CDR2 is SAAADI in the germline V gene. The CDR3, as DNA: TGCGCCAGCAGTGAGTCGAGGGAAAGTACCGGGGAGCTGTTTTTT. This sequence encodes CASSESRESTGELFF.

The table lists this clonotype with many counts. The V and J genes are TRBV7-9 and TRBJ2-5, with a weak D call TRBD1 (6 bases). CDR3 length equals 14 residues. CDR1 is SEHNR and CDR2 is FQNEAQ in the germline V gene (reference sequence). Trimming removed 2 bases at V and 3 bases at J, with 10 bases between. The CDR3 coding sequence is TGTGCCAGCAGCTTACAGGGGACCGAAGAGACCCAGTACTTC. Translation: CASSLQGTEETQYF.